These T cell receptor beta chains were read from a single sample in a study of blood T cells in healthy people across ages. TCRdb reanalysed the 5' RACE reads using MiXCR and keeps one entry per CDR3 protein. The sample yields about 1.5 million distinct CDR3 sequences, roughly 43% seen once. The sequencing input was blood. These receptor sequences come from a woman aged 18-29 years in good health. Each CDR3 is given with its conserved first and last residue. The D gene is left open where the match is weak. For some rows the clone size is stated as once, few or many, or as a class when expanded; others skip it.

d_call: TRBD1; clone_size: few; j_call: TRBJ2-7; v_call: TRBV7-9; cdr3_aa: CASSPGQGNNEQYF; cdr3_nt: TGTGCCAGCAGTCCGGGACAGGGAAACAACGAGCAGTACTTC
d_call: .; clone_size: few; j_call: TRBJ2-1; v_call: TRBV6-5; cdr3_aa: CASTEGSSYNEQFF; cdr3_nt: TGTGCCAGCACAGAGGGGAGCTCCTACAATGAGCAGTTCTTC
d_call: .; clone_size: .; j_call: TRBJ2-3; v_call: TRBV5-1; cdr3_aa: CASRWYLTPTDTQYF; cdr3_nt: TGCGCCAGCAGGTGGTACCTTACCCCCACAGATACGCAGTATTTT
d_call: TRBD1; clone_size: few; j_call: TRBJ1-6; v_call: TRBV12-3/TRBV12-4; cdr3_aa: CASSGTGENSPLHF; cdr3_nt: TGTGCCAGCAGTGGGACAGGGGAAAATTCACCCCTCCACTTT
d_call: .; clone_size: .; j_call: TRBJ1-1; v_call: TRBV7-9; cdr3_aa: CASSLTWQDTLAFF; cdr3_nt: TGTGCCAGCAGCTTAACGTGGCAGGACACATTAGCTTTCTTT
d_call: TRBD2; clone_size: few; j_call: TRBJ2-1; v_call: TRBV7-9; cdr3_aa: CASSNSGGPSYNEQFF; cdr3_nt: TGTGCCAGCAGCAATAGCGGGGGGCCATCCTACAATGAGCAGTTCTTC
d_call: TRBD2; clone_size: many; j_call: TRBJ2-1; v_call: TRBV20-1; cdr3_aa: CSARSEREGWGEQFF; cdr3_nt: TGCAGTGCAAGGAGCGAGCGGGAGGGCTGGGGTGAGCAGTTCTTC
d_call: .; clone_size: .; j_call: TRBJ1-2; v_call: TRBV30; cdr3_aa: CAWSVLKGSYGYTF; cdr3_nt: TGTGCCTGGAGTGTACTGAAAGGTTCCTATGGCTACACCTTC
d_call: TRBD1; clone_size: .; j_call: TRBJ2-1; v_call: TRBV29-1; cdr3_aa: CSSWGDRGDEQFF; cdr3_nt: TGCAGCTCGTGGGGGGACAGGGGCGATGAGCAGTTCTTC
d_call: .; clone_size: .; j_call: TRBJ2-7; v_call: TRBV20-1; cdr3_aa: CSASLYREFHEQYF; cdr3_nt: TGCAGTGCTAGCCTTTACAGGGAATTCCACGAGCAGTACTTC
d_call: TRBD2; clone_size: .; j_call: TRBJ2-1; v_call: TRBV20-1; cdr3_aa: CSAAPRGRASYNEQFF; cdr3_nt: TGCAGTGCAGCCCCCCGCGGGAGGGCCTCCTACAATGAGCAGTTCTTC
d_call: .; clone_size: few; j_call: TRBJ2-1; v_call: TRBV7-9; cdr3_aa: CASREGGNNEQFF; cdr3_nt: TGTGCCAGCAGAGAAGGCGGGAACAATGAGCAGTTCTTC
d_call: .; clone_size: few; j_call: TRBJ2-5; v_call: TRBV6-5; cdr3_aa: CASSTGRYTETQYF; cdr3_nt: TGTGCCAGCAGTACAGGGCGGTATACGGAGACCCAGTACTTC
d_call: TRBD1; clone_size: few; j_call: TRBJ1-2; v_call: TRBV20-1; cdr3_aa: CSARAVGQGDDYTF; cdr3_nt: TGCAGTGCTAGAGCCGTGGGACAGGGGGATGACTACACCTTC
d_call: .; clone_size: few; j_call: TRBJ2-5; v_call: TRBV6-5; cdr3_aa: CASTQGRMVKTQYF; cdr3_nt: TGTGCCAGTACCCAGGGACGTATGGTTAAGACCCAGTACTTC
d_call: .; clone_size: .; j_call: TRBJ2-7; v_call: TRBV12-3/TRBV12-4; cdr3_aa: CASSLRTEIYYEQYF; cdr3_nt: TGTGCCAGCAGTTTACGGACAGAGATTTACTACGAGCAGTACTTC
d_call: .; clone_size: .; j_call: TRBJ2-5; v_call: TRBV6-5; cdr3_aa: CASSYPPIETQYF; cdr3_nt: TGTGCCAGCAGTTACCCCCCTATTGAGACCCAGTACTTC
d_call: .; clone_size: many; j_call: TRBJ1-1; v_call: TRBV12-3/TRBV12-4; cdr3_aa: CASSLVRNTEAFF; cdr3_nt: TGTGCCAGCAGCTTAGTGAGGAACACTGAAGCTTTCTTT
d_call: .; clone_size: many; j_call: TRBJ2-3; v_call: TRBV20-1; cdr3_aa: CSAPGSSTDTQYF; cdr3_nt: TGCAGTGCTCCAGGGTCGAGCACAGATACGCAGTATTTT
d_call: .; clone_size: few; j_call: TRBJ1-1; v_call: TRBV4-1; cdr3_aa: CASSQEGGLRNTEAFF; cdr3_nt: TGCGCCAGCAGCCAAGAAGGCGGGCTCAGGAACACTGAAGCTTTCTTT
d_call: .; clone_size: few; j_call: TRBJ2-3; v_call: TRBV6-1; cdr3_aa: CASSDSGLGSDTQYF; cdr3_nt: TGTGCCAGCAGTGATTCAGGGCTCGGATCAGATACGCAGTATTTT
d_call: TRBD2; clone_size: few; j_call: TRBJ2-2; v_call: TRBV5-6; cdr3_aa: CASSTGLAFSTGELFF; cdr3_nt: TGTGCCAGCAGCACCGGACTAGCGTTTTCCACCGGGGAGCTGTTTTTT
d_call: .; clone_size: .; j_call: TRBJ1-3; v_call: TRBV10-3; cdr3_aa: CAISEPGHSGSTIYF; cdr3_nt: TGTGCCATCAGTGAGCCGGGCCACTCTGGAAGCACCATATATTTT
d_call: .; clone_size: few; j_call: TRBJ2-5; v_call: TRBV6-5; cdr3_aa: CASSSATYNEQYF; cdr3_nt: TGTGCCAGCAGTTCCGCCACCTACAATGAGCAGTACTTC
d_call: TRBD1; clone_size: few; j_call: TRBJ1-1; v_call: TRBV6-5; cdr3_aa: CASSSTLGTGGRTSITEAFF; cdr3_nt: TGTGCCAGCAGTTCCACTCTTGGGACAGGGGGCCGGACTTCTATCACTGAAGCTTTCTTT
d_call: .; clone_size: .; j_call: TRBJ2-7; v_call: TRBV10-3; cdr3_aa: CAISDYLAYEQYF; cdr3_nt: TGTGCCATCAGTGATTACCTAGCCTACGAGCAGTACTTC
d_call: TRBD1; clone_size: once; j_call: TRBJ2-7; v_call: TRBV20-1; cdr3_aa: CSGTGMTYEQYF; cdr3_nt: TGCAGTGGGACAGGGATGACCTACGAGCAGTACTTC
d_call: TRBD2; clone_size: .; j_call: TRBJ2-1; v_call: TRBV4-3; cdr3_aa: CASSKGLAGESYNEQFF; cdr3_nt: TGCGCCAGCAGCAAGGGACTAGCGGGGGAGTCCTACAATGAGCAGTTCTTC
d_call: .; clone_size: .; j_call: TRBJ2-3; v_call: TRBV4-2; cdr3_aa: CASSREAQDTQYF; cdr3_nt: TGTGCCAGCAGCCGAGAGGCCCAAGATACGCAGTATTTT
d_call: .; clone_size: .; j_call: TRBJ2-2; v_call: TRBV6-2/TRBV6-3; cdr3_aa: CASSYAGLNTGELFF; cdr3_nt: TGTGCCAGCAGTTACGCAGGCCTGAACACCGGGGAGCTGTTTTTT
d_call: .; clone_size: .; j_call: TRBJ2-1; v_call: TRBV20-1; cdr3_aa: CSARVVRGAPMDEQFF; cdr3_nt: TGCAGTGCTAGAGTCGTGCGGGGAGCCCCTATGGATGAGCAGTTCTTC
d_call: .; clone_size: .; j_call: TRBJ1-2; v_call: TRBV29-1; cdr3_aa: CSGAPEGGYTF; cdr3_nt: TGCAGCGGGGCCCCAGAGGGAGGCTACACCTTC
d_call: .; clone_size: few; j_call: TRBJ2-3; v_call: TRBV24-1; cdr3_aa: CTTSDPGRASTDTQYF; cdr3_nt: TGTACCACCAGTGACCCCGGGAGAGCTAGCACAGATACGCAGTATTTT
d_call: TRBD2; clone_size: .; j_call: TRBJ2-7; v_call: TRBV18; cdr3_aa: CASSPQRGGFYNEQYF; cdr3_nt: TGTGCCAGCTCACCACAGCGCGGGGGATTCTACAATGAGCAGTACTTC
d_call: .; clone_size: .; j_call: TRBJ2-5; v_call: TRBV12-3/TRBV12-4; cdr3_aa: CASSIVGEETQYF; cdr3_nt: TGTGCCAGCAGTATCGTGGGGGAAGAGACCCAGTACTTC
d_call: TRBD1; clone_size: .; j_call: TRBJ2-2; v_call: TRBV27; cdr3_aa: CASQDRDNTGELFF; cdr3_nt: TGTGCCAGCCAAGACAGGGATAACACCGGGGAGCTGTTTTTT
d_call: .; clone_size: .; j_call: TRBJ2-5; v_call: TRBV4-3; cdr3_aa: CASSQEGGRPVGETQYF; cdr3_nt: TGCGCCAGCAGCCAAGAGGGGGGCAGGCCGGTGGGAGAGACCCAGTACTTC
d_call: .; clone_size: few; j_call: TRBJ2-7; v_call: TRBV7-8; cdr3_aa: CASSLSAISSSYEQYF; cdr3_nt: TGTGCCAGCAGCCTCAGCGCAATCTCTAGCTCCTACGAGCAGTACTTC
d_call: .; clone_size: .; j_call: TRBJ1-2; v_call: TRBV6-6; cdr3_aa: CASSDGYNHGYTF; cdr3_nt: TGTGCCAGCAGTGATGGTTATAACCATGGCTACACCTTC
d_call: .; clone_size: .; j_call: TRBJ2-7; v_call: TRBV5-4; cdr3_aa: CASSVEQGYEQYF; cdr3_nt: TGTGCCAGCAGCGTGGAACAGGGTTACGAGCAGTACTTC
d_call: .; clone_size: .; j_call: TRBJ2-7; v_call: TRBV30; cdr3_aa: CAWSAGLDYEQYF; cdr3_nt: TGTGCCTGGAGTGCGGGACTGGACTACGAGCAGTACTTC
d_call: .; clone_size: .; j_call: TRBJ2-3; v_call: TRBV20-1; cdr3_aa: CSASSRPTDTQYF; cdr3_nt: TGCAGTGCTAGCAGCCGGCCAACAGATACGCAGTATTTT
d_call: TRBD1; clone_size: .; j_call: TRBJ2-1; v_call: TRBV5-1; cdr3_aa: CASSSGQNTRKQFF; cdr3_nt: TGCGCCAGCAGCTCGGGACAGAATACAAGGAAGCAGTTCTTC
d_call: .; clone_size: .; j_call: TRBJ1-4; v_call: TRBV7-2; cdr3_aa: CASSFDRRNEKLFF; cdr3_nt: TGTGCCAGCAGCTTTGACAGGAGGAATGAAAAACTGTTTTTT
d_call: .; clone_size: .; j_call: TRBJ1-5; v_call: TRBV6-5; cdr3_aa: CASSPFDLGGNQPQHF; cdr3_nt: TGTGCCAGCAGCCCGTTTGATTTGGGTGGCAATCAGCCCCAGCATTTT
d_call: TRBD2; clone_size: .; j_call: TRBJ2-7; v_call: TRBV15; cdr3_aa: CATSRGIAGSYEQYF; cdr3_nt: TGTGCCACCAGCAGAGGGATAGCGGGGTCCTACGAGCAGTACTTC
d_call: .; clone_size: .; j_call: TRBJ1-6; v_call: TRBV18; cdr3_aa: CASSPLESGNNSPLHF; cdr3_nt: TGTGCCAGCTCACCTTTGGAATCAGGGAATAATTCACCCCTCCACTTT
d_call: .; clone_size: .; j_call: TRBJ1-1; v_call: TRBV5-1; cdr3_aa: CASSNQQGRNTEAFF; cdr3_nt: TGCGCCAGCAGCAACCAACAGGGCCGGAACACTGAAGCTTTCTTT
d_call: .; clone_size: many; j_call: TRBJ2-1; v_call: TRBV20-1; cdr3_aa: CRPRADHSYNEQFF; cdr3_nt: TGCAGGCCAAGAGCGGACCACTCCTACAATGAGCAGTTCTTC
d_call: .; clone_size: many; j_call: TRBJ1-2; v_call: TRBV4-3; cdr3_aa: CASSQDLANYGYTF; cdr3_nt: TGCGCCAGCAGCCAAGACCTGGCTAACTATGGCTACACCTTC